The 32 T cell receptor beta chains presented below share a single source sample, sequenced in a study of T cells in Graves' hyperthyroidism and ophthalmopathy (dated by TCRdb to about 2019). The protocol used for the library was multiplex PCR. Sequenced using an Illumina HiSeq 2000. TCR beta CDR3 regions were amplified from RNA transcripts. For the first round of RT-PCR on the TCR CDR3, the HTBI primer set was used together with the Qiagen OneStep RT-PCR kit. TCRdb redid the processing of the public reads, applying fastp at Q25 and MiXCR, and retained in-frame beta chains. When rows share a CDR3 protein, they turn into one entry using the most common DNA and genes. This sample has hundreds of thousands of distinct CDR3 sequences in its table, and 40% to 55% of those were observed once. Clones ranked in the top ten supply less than 9% of the sample. Specimen: peripheral blood or thyroid tissue (not recorded which). Source of these receptors: an adult man with Graves' disease, either hyperthyroidism or ophthalmopathy (not recorded which).

The sample holds many counts of this clonotype. The CDR3, as DNA: TGTGCCAGCAGCTCGGGTGCGGCCAATTCACCCCTCCACTTT. Encoded protein: CASSSGAANSPLHF. The gene calls are TRBV7-6 and TRBJ1-6; D gene uncertain. The CDR3 is 14 amino acids. The V gene lost 4 bases and the J gene lost 7 bases, with 11 bases spanning the gap. CDR1 is SGHVS, CDR2 FNYEAQ, per germline.

In this sample, this clonotype turned up many times. This CDR3 is CASSDSPDTEAFF. As DNA, the CDR3 is TGTGCCAGCAGTGACAGTCCTGACACTGAAGCTTTCTTT. The gene calls are TRBV2 and TRBJ1-1; D is ambiguous. CDR1 is SNHLY, CDR2 FYNNEI, per germline. V was clipped by 3 bases and J by 3 bases, with 8 bases between them. The CDR3 length is 13 residues.

This clonotype was counted between two and nine times. This chain connects TRBV6-5 to TRBJ2-5; 9 bases agree with TRBD1. Germline values: CDR1 MNHEY, CDR2 SVGAGI. This CDR3 region has 15 residues. V trimming: 5 bases; J trimming: 4 bases; junction bases outside the gene matches: 8. CDR3: CASSDWTGAGETQYF. The CDR3 region has the DNA TGTGCCAGCAGTGATTGGACAGGGGCAGGAGAGACCCAGTACTTC.

The chain uses TRBV25-1 and TRBJ1-2, with 7 nucleotides matching TRBD1. CDR1 MGHDK and CDR2 SYGVNS come from the germline V gene. The CDR3 covers 13 residues. V shed 11 bases, J shed 8 bases, and the junction held 14 bases outside the gene matches. As DNA, the CDR3 is TGTGCCTGGATCCAGGGGGGTGCTAACGGCTACACCTTC. Residues: CAWIQGGANGYTF.

The V call is TRBV7-9, the J call TRBJ1-2, with TRBD1 matching over 10 bases. The CDR3 is 15 amino acids. V shed 4 bases and J 4 bases; nucleotides not matched to a gene: 6. CDR1 SEHNR and CDR2 FQNEAQ come from the germline V gene (reference sequence). The CDR3 protein is CASSSGTGVGYGYTF. The CDR3 nucleotides read TGTGCCAGCAGCTCAGGGACAGGGGTAGGCTATGGCTACACCTTC.

The V and J genes are TRBV19 and TRBJ2-6; possibly TRBD1 for D (6 bases). V was clipped by 3 bases and J by 0 bases, with 21 bases between them. Germline V CDR1 and CDR2: LNHDA, SQIVND (reference sequence). This CDR3 contains 20 residues. The CDR3 DNA reads TGTGCCAGTAGTATTAGGGGGAGTCGGGGCTTGGGCTCTGGGGCCAACGTCCTGACTTTC. It translates to CASSIRGSRGLGSGANVLTF. Combining the CDR3 with reference TRBV19 and TRBJ2-6 gives the whole variable domain DGGITQSPKYLFRKEGQNVTLSCEQNLNHDAMYWYRQDPGQGLRLIYYSQIVNDFQKGDIAEGYSVSREKKESFPLTVTSAQKNPTAFYLCASSIRGSRGLGSGANVLTFGAGSRLTVL.

The table lists this clonotype with a few counts. The rearrangement uses TRBV29-1 and TRBJ1-2, with 9 bases aligning to TRBD1. The CDR3 length is 13 residues. Germline values: CDR1 SQVTM, CDR2 ANQGSEA. V shed 4 bases and J 1 base; nucleotides not matched to a gene: 1. The CDR3 loop reads CSVGTGVNYGYTF. In DNA, the CDR3 is TGCAGCGTTGGGACAGGGGTTAACTATGGCTACACCTTC.

The genes are TRBV9 and TRBJ1-6; D call uncertain. Germline V gene sequence: CDR1 SGDLS, CDR2 YYNGEE. The CDR3 covers 15 residues. V was pared by 5 bases and J by 6 bases, with 15 bases between. CDR3 DNA: TGTGCCAGCAGTTTTGGAGGTAGCGGTAATTCACCCCTCCACTTT. Translated: CASSFGGSGNSPLHF.

This clonotype was observed a handful of times. This chain links TRBV12-3 or TRBV12-4 with TRBJ2-7, with D possibly matching TRBD2 (6 bases). Trimming took 5 bases from V and 2 from J, leaving 19 bases between them. CDR3 length: 16 residues. In nucleotides, the CDR3 is TGTGCCAGCAGTCCCCGGGGAGGTAGCGGACCCTACGAGCAGTACTTC. Translation: CASSPRGGSGPYEQYF.

In this sample, this clonotype turned up a few times. V usage is TRBV7-9 and J usage is TRBJ1-4; D is ambiguous. V lost 6 bases, J lost 0 bases, and 8 bases lay in between. CDR3 length equals 14 residues. Germline CDR1 reads SEHNR; CDR2 reads FQNEAQ (reference sequence). The DNA for the CDR3 is TGTGCCAGCAGAAGATCCGCAACTAATGAAAAACTGTTTTTT. Its protein is CASRRSATNEKLFF.

This clonotype showed up just a few times. The chain links TRBV7-3 to TRBJ1-2; 8 bases agree with TRBD1. There are 12 residues in the CDR3. In germline, CDR1 is SGHTA, CDR2 FQGTGA. V was clipped by 6 bases and J by 8 bases; unmatched bases: 5. The CDR3 DNA reads as TGTGCCAGCAGGCCTGGACAGGGCGGCTACACCTTC. It translates to CASRPGQGGYTF.

This chain uses TRBV29-1 with TRBJ1-3, with TRBD1 matching 9 bases. The germline V gene has CDR1 SQVTM and CDR2 ANQGSEA. V was pared by 4 bases and J by 0 bases, with 13 bases of the junction left unmatched. This CDR3 has 18 amino acids. The DNA of the CDR3 is TGCAGCGTTGTGGGACAGGGTTTAGCCCCCTACTCTGGAAACACCATATATTTT. Protein: CSVVGQGLAPYSGNTIYF.

The chain links TRBV5-1 to TRBJ1-1; no reliable D call. Germline V lookup: CDR1 SGHRS, CDR2 YFSETQ. Trimming pared 0 bases from V and 3 bases from J, leaving 9 bases between. CDR3 length: 14 residues. CDR3 DNA: TGCGCCAGCAGCTTGGAGGCCTCGGACACTGAAGCTTTCTTT. Translation gives CASSLEASDTEAFF.

This chain joins TRBV25-1 and TRBJ1-3, with a weak D call TRBD1 (5 bases). The CDR3 is 18 residues long. V was cut by 11 bases and J by 2 bases, with 28 bases left in between. Germline CDR1 MGHDK, CDR2 SYGVNS. Written as DNA, the CDR3 is TGTGCCTGCACCAGGGCCAGGGCCGGGGCCGAAGCTGGAAACACCATATATTTT. Its protein is CACTRARAGAEAGNTIYF.

The chain recombines TRBV12-3 or TRBV12-4 with TRBJ2-2; possibly TRBD2 for D (5 bases). The CDR3 totals 16 residues. Trimming took 0 bases from V and 7 from J, leaving 15 bases between them. CDR3 nucleotides: TGTGCCAGCAGTTTAGCGCCTCTAGCTGTCATCGGGGAGCTGTTTTTT. Translation gives CASSLAPLAVIGELFF.

This chain uses TRBV11-1 with TRBJ1-1, with 8 nucleotides matching TRBD1. V dropped 4 bases and J dropped 1; count of bases not matched to a gene: 5. CDR1 and CDR2 from the germline V gene are SGHAT and FQDESV (reference sequence). The CDR3 extends over 15 amino acids. The CDR3 region is CASSWRQGRNTEAFF. CDR3 sequence (DNA): TGTGCCAGCAGCTGGAGACAGGGGAGGAACACTGAAGCTTTCTTT.

This clonotype was recorded many times. The chain is built from TRBV10-3 and TRBJ1-1; D unresolved. Germline CDR1 ENHRY, CDR2 SYGVKD. V was trimmed by 6 bases and J by 0 bases, leaving 8 bases between them. The CDR3 spans 13 residues. In nucleotides, the CDR3 is TGTGCCATCAGCTGGGAAATGAACACTGAAGCTTTCTTT. The encoded protein is CAISWEMNTEAFF.

Here the CDR3 reads CSAEVNTEAFF. CDR3 nucleotide sequence: TGCAGTGCAGAAGTGAACACTGAAGCTTTCTTT. The genes are TRBV20-1 and TRBJ1-1; D is ambiguous. CDR1 DFQATT and CDR2 SNEGSKA come from the germline V gene (reference sequence). CDR3 size: 11 residues. The V end lost 6 bases, the J end lost 0 bases, and 5 bases lay between the germline ends.

Here the CDR3 reads CSARDPGKGTEAFF. In nucleotides, the CDR3 is TGCAGTGCTAGAGATCCAGGGAAGGGCACTGAAGCTTTCTTT. The chain couples TRBV20-1 to TRBJ1-1, with a weak D call TRBD1 (5 bases). The CDR3 runs 14 residues. Germline-derived CDR1 and CDR2 are DFQATT and SNEGSKA (reference sequence). The V end lost 0 bases, the J end lost 4 bases, and 12 bases lay between the germline ends.

The CDR3 bases are TGTGCCAGCAGCTTGGGAGGGACTATTAGATCAGCCGGGGAGCTGTTTTTT. Translated, it gives CASSLGGTIRSAGELFF. This rearrangement joins TRBV7-9 to TRBJ2-2; 7 bases are shared with TRBD2. Germline assignment: CDR1 SEHNR and CDR2 FQNEAQ (reference sequence). The CDR3 is made up of 17 amino acids. Trimming took 3 bases from V and 6 from J; bases not matched to a gene: 13. Full variable domain (outside the CDR3, taken from reference TRBV7-9 and TRBJ2-2): DTGVSQNPRHKITKRGQNVTFRCDPISEHNRLYWYRQTLGQGPEFLTYFQNEAQLEKSRLLSDRFSAERPKGSFSTLEIQRTEQGDSAMYLCASSLGGTIRSAGELFFGEGSRLTVL.

For this clonotype: A read error is likely, as this CDR3 ends without the conserved phenylalanine or tryptophan. The rearrangement joins TRBV12-3 or TRBV12-4 to TRBJ2-5; possible D gene TRBD1, 6 bases. CDR3 length: 16 amino acids. V lost 1 base, J lost 5 bases, and 17 bases lay in between. The CDR3 nucleotides read TGTGCCAGCAGTTTAGGGGGGCTCGGTCTACGCGAGACCCAGTACCTC. Its translation: CASSLGGLGLRETQYL.

The genes are TRBV2 and TRBJ2-7; 10 bases are shared with TRBD2. This CDR3 has 15 residues. Germline-derived CDR1 and CDR2 are SNHLY and FYNNEI. The CDR3 region is CASGVAGGRSYEQYF. DNA of the CDR3: TGTGCTAGTGGGGTAGCGGGAGGAAGATCCTACGAGCAGTACTTC.

This clonotype was seen many times. V is TRBV7-2 and J is TRBJ1-3, with D possibly TRBD1 on 5 matching bases. The V end lost 5 bases, the J end lost 4 bases, and 9 bases lay between the germline ends. The CDR3 sequence is 13 residues long. Germline V gives CDR1 SGHTA, CDR2 FQGNSA. Written as DNA, the CDR3 is TGTGCCAGCAGCCAGGGTTACGGAAACACCATATATTTT. This sequence encodes CASSQGYGNTIYF.

This chain joins TRBV19 and TRBJ1-5; 10 bases fit TRBD1. V dropped 5 bases and J dropped 0; count of bases not matched to a gene: 7. Germline V gene lookup returns CDR1 LNHDA and CDR2 SQIVND (reference sequence). There are 17 residues in the CDR3. The CDR3 DNA is TGTGCCAGTAGTTCCGGGACAGGGGAACGTAGCAATCAGCCCCAGCATTTT. Translating gives CASSSGTGERSNQPQHF.

This clonotype was observed many times. V gene TRBV7-2 combines with J gene TRBJ1-1; the D is unclear. Germline V gene sequence: CDR1 SGHTA, CDR2 FQGNSA. This CDR3 spans 15 amino acids. V was trimmed by 2 bases and J by 0 bases, leaving 10 bases between them. The CDR3 sequence is CASSLLGGLNTEAFF. CDR3 sequence (DNA): TGTGCCAGCAGCTTATTGGGTGGATTGAACACTGAAGCTTTCTTT.

A remark on this clonotype: This could be a read error, since a much larger clone is one nucleotide away. The chain couples TRBV29-1 to TRBJ1-1, with 9 bases fitting TRBD1. Per the germline V gene, CDR1 is SQVTM and CDR2 is ANQGSEA. This CDR3 contains 13 residues. With V trimmed by 1 base and J by 6 bases, 3 bases remained unmatched. The CDR3 region is CSVEGTGVSEAFF. CDR3 DNA sequence: TGCAGCGTTGAAGGGACAGGGGTGTCTGAAGCTTTCTTT.

This chain uses TRBV20-1 with TRBJ1-2; D remains unclear. In germline, CDR1 is DFQATT, CDR2 SNEGSKA (reference sequence). Between the trimmed V and J ends, which lost 0 bases and 6 bases, there was a span of 14 bases. This CDR3 contains 14 residues. The CDR3 is CSARDLGLLHGYTF. Written as DNA, the CDR3 is TGCAGTGCTAGAGATCTAGGGCTTCTCCATGGCTACACCTTC.

V and J are TRBV20-1 and TRBJ1-3, with D perhaps matching TRBD1 (6 bases). CDR3 size: 12 residues. Germline V lookup: CDR1 DFQATT, CDR2 SNEGSKA (reference sequence). Trimming removed 6 bases at V and 7 bases at J, with 13 bases between. In nucleotides, the CDR3 is TGCAGTGCCAGGGGACGGTTGAACACCATATATTTT. It encodes CSARGRLNTIYF.

This clonotype was recorded at least ten times. The rearrangement joins TRBV9 to TRBJ1-4; D unresolved. The CDR3 runs to 14 residues. Germline-derived CDR1 and CDR2 are SGDLS and YYNGEE. V lost 4 bases, J lost 0 bases, and 7 bases lay in between. The chain's CDR3 is CASSLRPTNEKLFF. The DNA of the CDR3 is TGTGCCAGCAGCCTTAGACCAACTAATGAAAAACTGTTTTTT.

The genes are TRBV29-1 and TRBJ2-7; weak D call: TRBD2 (6 bases). The CDR3 has 15 residues. V was trimmed by 4 bases and J by 4 bases, leaving 20 bases between them. Per the germline V gene, CDR1 is SQVTM and CDR2 is ANQGSEA. The CDR3 loop reads CSVVQLAGSGYEQYF. The CDR3 DNA reads TGCAGCGTTGTGCAGTTGGCGGGGAGTGGTTACGAGCAGTACTTC.

With respect to this clonotype: A junction boundary mismatches the germline segment, possibly from a read error. The chain carries TRBV2 and TRBJ1-5; TRBD1 might be the D (6 bases). This CDR3 has 8 amino acids. In germline, CDR1 is SNHLY, CDR2 FYNNEI. The CDR3 here is CASRAGQF. As DNA, the CDR3 is TGTGCCAGCAGGGCAGGACAGTTT.

J is TRBJ1-1 and V is TRBV7-2; no definite D call. Germline CDR1 is SGHTA and CDR2 is FQGNSA. Between the trimmed V and J ends, which lost 1 base and 7 bases, there was a span of 13 bases. This CDR3 is built from 14 residues. Written as DNA, the CDR3 is TGTGCCAGCAGCTTAGGCCTGGCGGGTAGTGAAGCTTTCTTT. Amino acid sequence: CASSLGLAGSEAFF.